The rows below give T cell receptor beta chains drawn from one sample of a study. TCRdb processed the 5' RACE reads anew with MiXCR; each CDR3 protein has one entry. The table shows approximately 9,000 distinct CDR3 sequences, with under 40% occurring only once. The material sequenced was Tregs sorted from blood. The receptors come from a female donor with breast cancer. Both conserved end residues are part of each CDR3. The order of the fields is V gene, J gene, D gene, clone size, CDR3 DNA, CDR3 protein. The D gene is left open where the match is weak. Expanded clones get a size class; other rows say once, few or many, or leave the size out.

V gene: TRBV4-2
J gene: TRBJ1-2
D gene: .
clone size: medium-sized
CDR3 DNA: TGTGCCAGCAGCCAGGAGAATGGGGCTAACTATGGCTACACCTTC
CDR3 protein: CASSQENGANYGYTF

V gene: TRBV20-1
J gene: TRBJ1-5
D gene: TRBD1
clone size: medium-sized
CDR3 DNA: TGCAGTGCTAGAGTCGCACAGGGGGGGAATCAGCCCCAGCATTTT
CDR3 protein: CSARVAQGGNQPQHF

V gene: TRBV7-8
J gene: TRBJ2-5
D gene: .
clone size: .
CDR3 DNA: TGTGCCCGCAGCCGCGCCCCAAACCAAGAGACCCAGTACTTC
CDR3 protein: CARSRAPNQETQYF

V gene: TRBV20-1
J gene: TRBJ1-2
D gene: TRBD1
clone size: few
CDR3 DNA: TGCAGTGCAAATACAAAAGACAGGGGAATTTATGGCTACACCTTC
CDR3 protein: CSANTKDRGIYGYTF

V gene: TRBV18
J gene: TRBJ2-7
D gene: .
clone size: .
CDR3 DNA: TGTGCCAGCTCACGTAATCAGGGAGCGCAGTACTTC
CDR3 protein: CASSRNQGAQYF

V gene: TRBV7-9
J gene: TRBJ2-2
D gene: .
clone size: .
CDR3 DNA: TGTGCCAGCAGCCAGGACAGTCTCACCGGGGAGCTGTTTTTT
CDR3 protein: CASSQDSLTGELFF

V gene: TRBV4-2
J gene: TRBJ2-3
D gene: TRBD2
clone size: medium-sized
CDR3 DNA: TGTGCCAGCAGCCAAGGACTAGCGGGAGCAGATACGCAGTATTTT
CDR3 protein: CASSQGLAGADTQYF

V gene: TRBV12-3/TRBV12-4
J gene: TRBJ2-3
D gene: .
clone size: .
CDR3 DNA: TGTGCCAGCAGCTGGGACTTCACAGATACGCAGTATTTT
CDR3 protein: CASSWDFTDTQYF

V gene: TRBV7-3
J gene: TRBJ2-4
D gene: .
clone size: medium-sized
CDR3 DNA: TGTGCCAGCAGCTTAAATACAGGGTCCCCCATTCAGTACTTC
CDR3 protein: CASSLNTGSPIQYF

V gene: TRBV4-2
J gene: TRBJ2-1
D gene: .
clone size: few
CDR3 DNA: TGTGCCAGCTCTACTAGGGACTACAATGAGCAGTTCTTC
CDR3 protein: CASSTRDYNEQFF

V gene: TRBV2
J gene: TRBJ2-5
D gene: TRBD2
clone size: few
CDR3 DNA: TGTGCCAGCAGTGCGGATAGCGGGAAGGGGGAGACCCAGTACTTC
CDR3 protein: CASSADSGKGETQYF

V gene: TRBV25-1
J gene: TRBJ2-6
D gene: TRBD1
clone size: medium-sized
CDR3 DNA: TGTGCCAGCAGTGAACAGGGGGCTGGGGCCAACGTCCTGACTTTC
CDR3 protein: CASSEQGAGANVLTF

V gene: TRBV5-1
J gene: TRBJ2-1
D gene: .
clone size: few
CDR3 DNA: TGCGCCAGCAGCTTGGAACACAGGAGCTCCTACAATGAGCAGTTCTTC
CDR3 protein: CASSLEHRSSYNEQFF

V gene: TRBV7-3
J gene: TRBJ2-2
D gene: .
clone size: medium-sized
CDR3 DNA: TGTGCCAGCAGCCCGACGGACAGCCCGAACACCGGGGAGCTGTTTTTT
CDR3 protein: CASSPTDSPNTGELFF

V gene: TRBV7-2
J gene: TRBJ2-2
D gene: .
clone size: .
CDR3 DNA: TGTGCCAGCAGCTTAATAGGCGGGGAGCTGTTTTTT
CDR3 protein: CASSLIGGELFF

V gene: TRBV21-1
J gene: TRBJ1-1
D gene: .
clone size: medium-sized
CDR3 DNA: TGTGCCAGCAGGAACCCGGCAGAAGAAGCTTTCTTT
CDR3 protein: CASRNPAEEAFF

V gene: TRBV20-1
J gene: TRBJ2-1
D gene: TRBD2
clone size: hyperexpanded
CDR3 DNA: TGCAGTGCTAGAGATTACAGGACTAGCGGGCACTCCTACAATGAGCAGTTCTTC
CDR3 protein: CSARDYRTSGHSYNEQFF

V gene: TRBV2
J gene: TRBJ1-1
D gene: .
clone size: .
CDR3 DNA: TGTGCCAGCAGTGAAGGCAGGCAGAACACTGAAGCTTTCTTT
CDR3 protein: CASSEGRQNTEAFF

V gene: TRBV11-3
J gene: TRBJ2-7
D gene: TRBD1
clone size: .
CDR3 DNA: TGTGCCAGCAGCCCGGACAGGAGCTCCTACGAGCAGTACTTC
CDR3 protein: CASSPDRSSYEQYF

V gene: TRBV6-6
J gene: TRBJ1-5
D gene: .
clone size: few
CDR3 DNA: TGTGCCAGCAGCCGAGGACAAAACAATCAGCCCCAGCATTTT
CDR3 protein: CASSRGQNNQPQHF

V gene: TRBV10-3
J gene: TRBJ2-2
D gene: TRBD1
clone size: .
CDR3 DNA: TGTGCCATCAGCACAGGGGAAACCTCCGGTGAGCTGTTTTTT
CDR3 protein: CAISTGETSGELFF

V gene: TRBV3-1
J gene: TRBJ2-7
D gene: TRBD2
clone size: .
CDR3 DNA: TGTGCCAGCAGCCGCCTAGCGGGAAGCGACTACGAGCAGTACTTC
CDR3 protein: CASSRLAGSDYEQYF

V gene: TRBV5-1
J gene: TRBJ1-6
D gene: .
clone size: once
CDR3 DNA: TGCGCCAGCAGCTTGGCCGGCAGAGGTTCACCCCTCCACTTT
CDR3 protein: CASSLAGRGSPLHF

V gene: TRBV10-3
J gene: TRBJ1-1
D gene: .
clone size: .
CDR3 DNA: TGTGCCATCAGTGATCGTAGCCGGGGGGTCTTGAACACTGAAGCTTTCTTT
CDR3 protein: CAISDRSRGVLNTEAFF

V gene: TRBV6-2/TRBV6-3
J gene: TRBJ2-1
D gene: TRBD2
clone size: medium-sized
CDR3 DNA: TGTGCCAGCAGTTACTCGGGACTAGTTTACAATGAGCAGTTCTTC
CDR3 protein: CASSYSGLVYNEQFF

V gene: TRBV20-1
J gene: TRBJ2-3
D gene: TRBD2
clone size: .
CDR3 DNA: TGCAGTGCTCAACCCCAACCCGGGACTAGCAGAGATACGCAGTATTTT
CDR3 protein: CSAQPQPGTSRDTQYF

V gene: TRBV6-2/TRBV6-3
J gene: TRBJ2-7
D gene: TRBD1
clone size: medium-sized
CDR3 DNA: TGTGCCAGCAGTTTTGAAAAACAGGGGGCCTTGAACGAGCAGTACTTC
CDR3 protein: CASSFEKQGALNEQYF

V gene: TRBV6-5
J gene: TRBJ2-1
D gene: TRBD2
clone size: .
CDR3 DNA: TGTGCCAGCAGCCGACCGACTAGCGGGAGTGGTGGGTACAATGAGCAGTTCTTC
CDR3 protein: CASSRPTSGSGGYNEQFF

V gene: TRBV4-1
J gene: TRBJ2-7
D gene: TRBD2
clone size: .
CDR3 DNA: TGCGCCAGCAGCCAAAATAGCGGGGGCACCTACGAGCAGTACTTC
CDR3 protein: CASSQNSGGTYEQYF

V gene: TRBV6-5
J gene: TRBJ2-7
D gene: .
clone size: large
CDR3 DNA: TGTGCCAGCAGGGTAGGGGTTACGGACGAGCAGTACTTC
CDR3 protein: CASRVGVTDEQYF

V gene: TRBV9
J gene: TRBJ2-3
D gene: TRBD2
clone size: few
CDR3 DNA: TGTGCCAGCAGCATTATAGCGGGAGGGCCTATCAGTGATACGCAGTATTTT
CDR3 protein: CASSIIAGGPISDTQYF

V gene: TRBV6-2/TRBV6-3
J gene: TRBJ2-1
D gene: .
clone size: .
CDR3 DNA: TGTGCCAGCAGTTACTCACGTTTTGGGGGACTGGGCTACAATGAGCAGTTCTTC
CDR3 protein: CASSYSRFGGLGYNEQFF

V gene: TRBV6-6
J gene: TRBJ2-7
D gene: .
clone size: .
CDR3 DNA: TGTGCCAGCAGTTACTACCCCGCGGACGGGGGGCAGTACTTC
CDR3 protein: CASSYYPADGGQYF

V gene: TRBV18
J gene: TRBJ2-1
D gene: .
clone size: .
CDR3 DNA: TGTGCCAGCTCACCGAGTTTCAGCAATGAGCAGTTCTTC
CDR3 protein: CASSPSFSNEQFF

V gene: TRBV20-1
J gene: TRBJ2-1
D gene: .
clone size: .
CDR3 DNA: TGCAGTGCTAGCTTGGACTGGAATTACAATGAGCAGTTCTTC
CDR3 protein: CSASLDWNYNEQFF

V gene: TRBV12-3/TRBV12-4
J gene: TRBJ2-2
D gene: .
clone size: .
CDR3 DNA: TGTGCCAGCAGTCAAGGCCTCCGGCGGGGCACCGGGGAGCTGTTTTTT
CDR3 protein: CASSQGLRRGTGELFF

V gene: TRBV30
J gene: TRBJ1-1
D gene: .
clone size: few
CDR3 DNA: TGTGCCTGGCGTCGGGTGAACACTGAAGCTTTCTTT
CDR3 protein: CAWRRVNTEAFF

V gene: TRBV7-6
J gene: TRBJ2-7
D gene: .
clone size: few
CDR3 DNA: TGTGCCAGCAGCTCCCGAGGGGACGAGCAGTACTTC
CDR3 protein: CASSSRGDEQYF

V gene: TRBV4-3
J gene: TRBJ1-6
D gene: .
clone size: medium-sized
CDR3 DNA: TGCGCCAGCAGCCAAGATCCTTCCCGGCGTTCACCCCTCCACTTT
CDR3 protein: CASSQDPSRRSPLHF

V gene: TRBV29-1
J gene: TRBJ2-5
D gene: TRBD1
clone size: medium-sized
CDR3 DNA: TGCAGCGTTGGAGCCGAGGACAGGGATCAAGAGACCCAGTACTTC
CDR3 protein: CSVGAEDRDQETQYF

V gene: TRBV4-2
J gene: TRBJ1-6
D gene: .
clone size: .
CDR3 DNA: TGTGCCAGCAGCCAAACAGAACAGCTGAATTCACCCCTCCACTTT
CDR3 protein: CASSQTEQLNSPLHF

V gene: TRBV5-1
J gene: TRBJ2-2
D gene: TRBD1
clone size: .
CDR3 DNA: TGCGCCAGCAGCTTCATCAAAACCAGGGGGCCGGACACCGGGGAGCTGTTTTTT
CDR3 protein: CASSFIKTRGPDTGELFF

V gene: TRBV9
J gene: TRBJ1-6
D gene: TRBD1
clone size: few
CDR3 DNA: TGTGCCAGCAGCGCGGGTGGTGGACAGGGTAATTCACCCCTCCACTTT
CDR3 protein: CASSAGGGQGNSPLHF

V gene: TRBV25-1
J gene: TRBJ1-2
D gene: .
clone size: medium-sized
CDR3 DNA: TGTGCCAGCAGTGATCGGCAGGTCTATGGCTACACCTTC
CDR3 protein: CASSDRQVYGYTF

V gene: TRBV4-1
J gene: TRBJ1-1
D gene: .
clone size: .
CDR3 DNA: TGCGCCAGCAGCCAAGCCAACCTCGTGGGGCGGGGGAACACTGAAGCTTTCTTT
CDR3 protein: CASSQANLVGRGNTEAFF